In this sample, the clone carrying this T cell receptor (beta chain) turned up a few times. Living in under 30 US areas, the participants were between roughly 18 and 89 years of age. Authors' methods: Reference gene primer amplification gave estimated nucleated cell counts. Some clones are missing from TCRdb's copy, which holds only in-frame ones; the method was immunoSEQ multiplex PCR. That table supplies the V and J calls and clone size; D and trimming were determined from the DNA. The table has about 220,000 clones, just over 85% seen once; the top ten hold under 4%. This CDR3 spans 13 amino acids. Trimming removed 3 bases from V and 8 bases from J, with 11 bases in between. Germline CDR1 and CDR2: WNHNN and SYGVQD (reference sequence). These data originate in a study of blood T cell repertoires in COVID-19. Study-level background: Acute and convalescent COVID-19 samples came from the United States, Italy and Spain.

The rearrangement links TRBV10-1 to TRBJ2-1, with D unresolved. This clonotype originated in a woman aged 40 to 50 with acute COVID-19. The sample consisted of PBMCs or T cells enriched from blood (not recorded which). In DNA form, the CDR3 reads TGCGCCAGCAGTGACAATTACGGAGATGAGCAGTTCTTC. Protein: CASSDNYGDEQFF.